The rows below give T cell receptor beta chains drawn from one sample of a study of human T cells and chemical hapten exposure. Using its own MiXCR run on the RACE reads, TCRdb lists one record per CDR3 protein. The sample contains roughly 250,000 distinct CDR3 sequences, about 8.1% of which appear only once. The sequencing here drew on whole blood, taken in connection with sensitization to the hapten diphenylcyclopropenone (DPC). The receptor source for this set is a woman between 40 and 50 years old with alopecia areata. Some clones in this sample may be carry-over from other donors' samples. Each CDR3 is given with its conserved first and last residue. A D gene is named only where the DNA matches it firmly.

TRBJ2-7	TRBV20-1	NA	14	CSARDPLTVSEQYF
TRBJ2-7	TRBV4-3	TRBD2	16	CASSQEIGLAEYEQYF
TRBJ2-1	TRBV29-1	TRBD2	13	CSVVAGEGDEQFF
TRBJ1-6	TRBV7-2	NA	14	CASSLLLSNSPLHF
TRBJ2-7	TRBV2	NA	15	CASSDGGSPMSEQYF
TRBJ1-2	TRBV28	NA	14	CASSLSQGIYGYTF
TRBJ2-1	TRBV12-3/TRBV12-4	NA	15	CASSLGPRSTHEQFF
TRBJ2-2	TRBV28	NA	15	CASSLLGANTGELFF
TRBJ2-3	TRBV28	TRBD2	17	CASSLAVGTSGRNTQYF
TRBJ1-4	TRBV3-1	TRBD1	15	CASSGTGAYNEKLFF
TRBJ2-7	TRBV29-1	NA	13	CSVEELQGGEQYF